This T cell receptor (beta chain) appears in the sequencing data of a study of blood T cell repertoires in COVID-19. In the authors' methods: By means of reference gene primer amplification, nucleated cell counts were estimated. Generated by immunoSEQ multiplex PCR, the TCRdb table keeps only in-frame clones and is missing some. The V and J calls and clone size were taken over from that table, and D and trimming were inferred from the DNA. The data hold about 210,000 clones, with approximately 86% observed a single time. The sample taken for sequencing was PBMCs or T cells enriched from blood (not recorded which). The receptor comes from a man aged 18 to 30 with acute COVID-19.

For the CDR3, the DNA is TGTGCCAGCAGCAGGGGCGAAGATACGCAGTATTTT. This gives the protein CASSRGEDTQYF. The chain recombines TRBV7-9 with TRBJ2-3, with D maybe TRBD1 (5 bases). V dropped 5 bases and J dropped 5 bases, with 8 bases sitting between them. This CDR3 has 12 residues. The germline V gene has CDR1 SEHNR and CDR2 FQNEAQ (reference sequence).